Listed below are T cell receptor beta chains from one sample, sequenced in a study of vaccination effects on CD4 cells after COVID-19. Method: immunoSEQ multiplex PCR; TCRdb's copy keeps in-frame clones and lacks some. The sample yields about 68,000 clones, roughly 80% seen once. No antigen has been assigned to these receptors. The sequenced sample was CD4+ T cells from PBMCs cultured with SARS-CoV-2 spike peptides, obtained before COVID-19 vaccination. The receptors were gathered from a human donor who received a COVID-19 vaccine. The CDR3 runs from the conserved cysteine through the conserved F or W. Each record gives: clone size, V gene, J gene, D gene, CDR3 protein, CDR3 DNA. A D gene is named only where the DNA matches it firmly. Size values are once, few and many counts, or a class for expanded clones, and some rows have none.

NA	TRBV28	TRBJ1-1	TRBD1	CASSSPRDRGRGTEAFF	TGTGCCAGCAGTTCCCCCCGGGACAGGGGGCGAGGCACTGAAGCTTTCTTT
NA	TRBV18	TRBJ1-2	TRBD1	CASSPQGTGDGYTF	TGTGCCAGCTCACCTCAAGGGACAGGGGATGGCTACACCTTC
NA	TRBV27	TRBJ1-5	NA	CASSLAEYGTEESNQPQHF	TGTGCCAGCAGTTTAGCGGAGTACGGGACGGAGGAGAGCAATCAGCCCCAGCATTTT
NA	TRBV5-1	TRBJ2-1	TRBD1	CASSPPGQSSYNEQFF	TGCGCCAGCAGCCCCCCGGGACAGAGCTCCTACAATGAGCAGTTCTTC
NA	TRBV3-1/TRBV3-2	TRBJ2-3	NA	CASSRRYTDTQYF	TGTGCCAGCAGCCGAAGGTACACAGATACGCAGTATTTT
once	TRBV12-5	TRBJ1-6	TRBD1	CASGRLTGGSPLHF	TGTGCTAGTGGCCGACTCACAGGGGGATCACCCCTCCACTTT
NA	TRBV5-1	TRBJ1-4	NA	CASSSNRQATNEKLFF	TGCGCCAGCAGTTCAAATAGACAGGCAACTAATGAAAAACTGTTTTTT
few	TRBV28	TRBJ2-2	NA	CASSHTGTGELFF	TGTGCCAGCAGTCACACTGGGACCGGGGAGCTGTTTTTT
NA	TRBV19	TRBJ2-2	NA	CASSIGGGELFF	TGTGCCAGTAGTATTGGGGGCGGGGAGCTGTTTTTT
NA	TRBV7-2	TRBJ1-6	NA	CASSSEPARGSPLHF	TGTGCCAGCAGCTCGGAACCCGCCCGGGGATCACCCCTCCACTTT
NA	TRBV11-2	TRBJ2-1	TRBD2	CASRQLAGGRYNEQFF	TGTGCCAGCAGGCAGCTAGCGGGGGGGCGGTACAATGAGCAGTTCTTC
NA	TRBV7-2	TRBJ1-3	NA	CASSWVWDGSGNTIYF	TGTGCCAGCAGCTGGGTCTGGGACGGCTCTGGAAACACCATATATTTT
NA	TRBV3-1/TRBV3-2	TRBJ1-2	TRBD1	CASSQGGTGDGYTF	TGTGCCAGCAGCCAAGGAGGGACAGGGGATGGCTACACCTTC
NA	TRBV28	TRBJ2-2	NA	CASTRDTGELFF	TGTGCCAGCACCAGGGACACCGGGGAGCTGTTTTTT
once	TRBV5-1	TRBJ1-2	NA	CASSPLDAYGYTF	TGCGCCAGCAGCCCCCTAGACGCCTATGGCTACACCTTC
NA	TRBV5-5	TRBJ1-1	TRBD1	CASSWGQSNTEAFF	TGTGCCAGCAGCTGGGGACAGTCGAACACTGAAGCTTTCTTT
few	TRBV19	TRBJ2-4	NA	CASSYRASKNIQYF	TGTGCCAGTAGTTACAGGGCGTCCAAAAACATTCAGTACTTC
NA	TRBV6-5	TRBJ1-5	NA	CASSWGPFNQPQHF	TGTGCCAGCAGCTGGGGACCGTTCAATCAGCCCCAGCATTTT
NA	TRBV5-8	TRBJ1-2	NA	CASSFPGANYGYTF	TGTGCCAGCAGCTTCCCAGGAGCGAACTATGGCTACACCTTC
once	TRBV6-5	TRBJ1-6	NA	CASSSIRTLYNSPLHF	TGTGCCAGCAGTTCAATTAGGACCCTCTATAATTCACCCCTCCACTTT
NA	TRBV28	TRBJ1-5	NA	CASLRTNQPQHF	TGTGCCAGTCTGCGGACGAATCAGCCCCAGCATTTT
NA	TRBV5-1	TRBJ2-3	TRBD2	CASSFLAGKPVGADTQYF	TGCGCCAGCAGCTTCCTAGCGGGGAAACCTGTTGGAGCAGATACGCAGTATTTT
once	TRBV7-2	TRBJ2-2	TRBD2	CATSPMTSGNTGELFF	TGTGCCACCTCCCCTATGACTAGCGGGAACACCGGGGAGCTGTTTTTT
NA	TRBV7-9	TRBJ2-3	TRBD2	CASNRGEDTQYF	TGTGCCAGCAACCGGGGGGAAGATACGCAGTATTTT
few	TRBV7-9	TRBJ1-2	TRBD1	CASSPQNRGGYGYTF	TGTGCCAGCAGCCCGCAGAACAGGGGGGGGTATGGCTACACCTTC
NA	TRBV19	TRBJ1-5	NA	CARSSRRRLWGNQPQHF	TGTGCCCGTAGCTCCCGGCGCCGCCTTTGGGGCAATCAGCCCCAGCATTTT
few	TRBV30	TRBJ1-6	TRBD1	CASERQGEITPLHF	TGTGCCTCCGAAAGACAGGGCGAGATCACACCCCTCCACTTT
NA	TRBV5-1	TRBJ2-3	NA	CASMPGGSVADTQYF	TGCGCCAGTATGCCAGGGGGGTCTGTTGCAGATACGCAGTATTTT
NA	TRBV2	TRBJ2-5	TRBD1	CASSENRGGETQYF	TGTGCCAGCAGTGAGAACAGGGGCGGAGAGACCCAGTACTTC
NA	TRBV24-1	TRBJ2-2	NA	CATSDLSKTGELFF	TGTGCCACCAGTGATTTGAGTAAAACCGGGGAGCTGTTTTTT
few	TRBV7-8	TRBJ1-6	NA	CASSPPTFSLGNSPLHF	TGTGCCAGCAGCCCACCAACTTTCTCTCTAGGGAATTCACCCCTCCACTTT
NA	TRBV2	TRBJ2-5	NA	CASSDPAGALPETQYF	TGTGCCAGCAGTGATCCCGCGGGGGCCCTTCCGGAGACCCAGTACTTC
few	TRBV6-5	TRBJ1-2	TRBD1	CASSRTGEWYGYTF	TGTGCCAGCAGCAGGACAGGGGAGTGGTATGGCTACACCTTC
NA	TRBV7-9	TRBJ2-3	TRBD2	CASSFSGDTDTQYF	TGTGCCAGCAGCTTTAGCGGGGACACAGATACGCAGTATTTT
NA	TRBV7-2	TRBJ1-5	NA	CASSFAGGQPQHF	TGTGCCAGCAGCTTTGCGGGGGGCCAGCCCCAGCATTTT
NA	TRBV5-1	TRBJ2-3	TRBD1	CASSSPSQGADTQYF	TGCGCCAGCAGTTCCCCTTCCCAGGGGGCAGATACGCAGTATTTT
NA	TRBV12-5	TRBJ1-5	NA	CASGRQANQPQHF	TGTGCTAGTGGGAGACAGGCGAATCAGCCCCAGCATTTT
few	TRBV4-1	TRBJ1-4	NA	CASSIHPSSNEKLFF	TGCGCCAGCAGTATCCATCCGTCTTCTAATGAAAAACTGTTTTTT
NA	TRBV7-8	TRBJ2-1	NA	CASSLLGPNNEQFF	TGTGCCAGCAGCTTATTGGGACCGAACAATGAGCAGTTCTTC
once	TRBV14	TRBJ1-3	NA	CASSQERVYSGNTIYF	TGTGCCAGCAGCCAAGAAAGGGTCTACTCTGGAAACACCATATATTTT
NA	TRBV30	TRBJ2-4	TRBD1	CAWNPGGAGKNIQYF	TGTGCCTGGAACCCAGGGGGCGCGGGCAAAAACATTCAGTACTTC
NA	TRBV12-3/TRBV12-4	TRBJ1-1	NA	CASGGGGTEAFF	TGTGCCAGCGGGGGGGGTGGGACTGAAGCTTTCTTT
NA	TRBV9	TRBJ2-5	NA	CASGGAGETQYF	TGTGCCAGCGGGGGGGCCGGAGAGACCCAGTACTTC
NA	TRBV2	TRBJ1-1	NA	CASVDGPNTEAFF	TGTGCCAGCGTCGACGGTCCAAACACTGAAGCTTTCTTT
NA	TRBV7-2	TRBJ2-5	TRBD1	CASSWDRQETQYF	TGTGCCAGCAGCTGGGACAGGCAAGAGACCCAGTACTTC
NA	TRBV4-3	TRBJ2-1	TRBD1	CASSQEKPRTGVTDEQFF	TGCGCCAGCAGCCAAGAGAAGCCCCGGACAGGGGTGACGGATGAGCAGTTCTTC
NA	TRBV29-1	TRBJ1-2	NA	CSVAPAGANYGYTF	TGCAGCGTTGCTCCCGCAGGAGCTAACTATGGCTACACCTTC
NA	TRBV12-3/TRBV12-4	TRBJ2-4	TRBD1	CASGRDRGIQYF	TGTGCCAGCGGACGGGACAGAGGTATTCAGTACTTC
NA	TRBV11-2	TRBJ2-1	NA	CASSSVPHIGEQFF	TGTGCCAGCAGCTCGGTCCCCCATATAGGTGAGCAGTTCTTC
NA	TRBV7-2	TRBJ2-3	NA	CASSAGTHTDTQYF	TGTGCCAGCAGCGCCGGGACCCACACAGATACGCAGTATTTT